This entry features one T cell receptor (beta chain) sequence. This entry is derived from a study of blood T cell repertoires in COVID-19. Overall study context: Samples came from the United States, Italy and Spain, spanning acute and convalescent COVID-19.

Here immunoSEQ multiplex PCR was the method, and the copy in TCRdb shows in-frame clones only, minus some. Here the sample spans around 140,000 clones, around nine tenths being singletons. This sequence was found in an older man with active COVID-19. Sample: peripheral blood.

The CDR3: CASSYSGGPNQPQHF. CDR3 bases: TGTGCCAGCAGTTACTCCGGGGGGCCCAATCAGCCCCAGCATTTT. The chain has TRBV6-6 and TRBJ1-5; D possibly corresponds to TRBD1 (6 bases). V lost 0 bases to trimming and J lost 3 bases, with 9 bases between them. In germline, CDR1 is MNHNY, CDR2 SVGAGI (reference sequence). This CDR3 has 15 residues.